This TCR beta chain derives from a study of blood T cell repertoires in COVID-19. V lost 1 base, J lost 0 bases, and 4 bases lay in between. The CDR3 runs 14 residues. Germline-derived CDR1 and CDR2 are SGHVS and FNYEAQ. Libraries were prepared by immunoSEQ multiplex PCR; TCRdb keeps only in-frame clonotypes and omits some of them. The data hold 120,000 to 150,000 clones, with over 80% observed a single time. The material sequenced was PBMCs or T cells enriched from blood (not recorded which). The TCR comes from a woman in her forties or fifties who had been exposed to COVID-19. The chain links TRBV7-6 to TRBJ1-3; D remains unclear. CDR3 in amino acids: CASSLVLSGNTIYF. For the CDR3, the DNA is TGTGCCAGCAGCTTAGTACTCTCTGGAAACACCATATATTTT.